This TCR beta chain was sequenced for a study of patients and donors after allogeneic stem cell transplantation. Ten or more counts support this clonotype. A single record per CDR3 protein comes from TCRdb applying MiXCR to the RT-PCR reads. This table holds around 82,000 distinct CDR3 sequences, about 5% found once. The clonotype comes from a human donor who was either an allogeneic HSCT recipient or a stem cell or donor lymphocyte infusion donor (not recorded which). It is not recorded whose cells these are; they may come from a transplant donor. The specimen was blood, either unsorted or a sorted T cell fraction (not recorded which).

The CDR3, as DNA: TGTGCCACCAGCAGGCAATCGGAACTAGCCGAGCAGTACTTC. Residues: CATSRQSELAEQYF. The chain couples TRBV15 to TRBJ2-7, with TRBD2 as a possible D gene (6 bases). The CDR3 sequence is 14 residues long. V lost 3 bases, J lost 6 bases, and 15 bases lay in between. CDR1 and CDR2 (germline): LNHNV, YYDKDF (reference sequence).